This T cell receptor beta chain appears in the sequencing data of a study of Ad26.COV2.S vaccination and SARS-CoV-2 variants listed by TCRdb under 2021. Regarding the complete study: Donors in the vaccine arm were drawn from COV1001, a phase I-IIa trial of Ad26.COV2.S in healthy adults that was multicentre, randomized, double-blind and placebo-controlled. Ad26.COV2.S was administered intramuscularly at 5 x 10^10 or 1 x 10^11 viral particles, either as a single shot or as two shots given 56 days apart. The specificity and breadth of SARS-CoV-2-reactive T cell receptors after Ad26.COV2.S vaccination were assessed by TCRbeta repertoire sequencing. The TCR-sequenced set comprised approximately 32 samples: 19 Ad26.COV2.S vaccine recipients, 5 placebo recipients and 8 SARS-CoV-2 convalescent individuals. Trial participants were randomized into five groups of five: low-dose or high-dose Ad26.COV2.S given once or twice, or placebo on both occasions. Throughout the experiments and outcome assessment, investigators stayed blinded to trial group allocation. Beyond this particular receptor, the publication reports: According to the authors, total T cell responses may have been underestimated by the TCR breadth and depth analyses. Non-spike TCR breadth was comparable between vaccine and placebo recipients, consistent with the vaccine containing only spike. Compared with placebo recipients, Ad26.COV2.S recipients showed higher spike-specific TCR breadth (P = 0.0014). Substantial breadth of spike-specific CD8+ and CD4+ T cell responses was reported after vaccination. Comparing responses between vaccine doses or regimens was not something the study was powered to do.

Note on this clone: Its target antigen remains unknown. No much larger clone exists at a distance of one base, and base qualities are not known.

CDR1 and CDR2 are drawn from the germline V gene (reference sequence): MNHEY, SMNVEV. At the junction V is shortened by 4 bases and J by 9 bases; bases outside the gene matches: 23. The CDR3 holds 21 amino acids from the cysteine to the phenylalanine. Only the CDR3 portion is preserved as DNA: 63 bases, with reading frame beginning at the first base. The immunoSEQ Assay was the method used to sequence TCRbeta CDR3 regions. After extraction, genomic DNA underwent amplification by bias-controlled multiplex PCR, followed by high-throughput sequencing. For the original study's pipeline: Collapsing and filtering of sequences were performed to quantify the absolute abundance of each unique TCRbeta CDR3 region. T cell fraction was estimated by normalizing TCRbeta template counts to usable DNA, with usable DNA measured through amplification of reference genes found in all nucleated cells. Repertoire TCRs were annotated as SARS-CoV-2-specific by exact matching of V gene, CDR3 amino acid sequence and J gene to a known reactive TCR set. MIRA supplied the reference SARS-CoV-2 TCR set, which was filtered for enrichment in COVID-19-positive ImmuneCODE repertoires so that public or cross-reactive TCRs were removed. Using the MIRA antigens, annotated TCRs were further analysed by specific ORF or by position within an ORF. Depth was the summed frequency of annotated unique rearrangements, while breadth was defined as annotated unique rearrangements over total unique productive rearrangements. Two-sided Wilcoxon rank-sum tests were used to compare TCR breadth between groups. TCRdb obtained this table from immuneACCESS and retained in-frame rearrangements with V and J assigned. These tables miss some clones; where compared with another copy, unresolved V genes account for less than half of the shortfall, and the remainder is unexplained. That table gives V, J and clone size, and the DNA gave D and trimming. Across this sample there are roughly 680,000 clones, with 89% seen only once. The ten biggest clones cover over 1.3% of the sample.

The treatment or condition label, read with the paper, signifies: some 20 received Ad26.COV2.S at low or high dose, single or two shots; a few received placebo; per-sample allocation not given. For vaccine and placebo recipients, the sequenced repertoires came from samples collected on day 63 after the first injection. In Cohort 1b, about 27 adults aged 18-55 years were enrolled at a single site in Boston, USA, between 29 July and 7 August 2020. Ad26.COV2.S consisted of a replication-incompetent adenovirus type 26 vector by which a prefusion-stabilized SARS-CoV-2 spike protein from the original Wuhan strain was expressed.

This chain joins TRBV27 to TRBJ2-1; 14 bases in between match TRBD2. Sequencing was performed on peripheral blood, taken in a trial of Ad26.COV2.S vaccine versus placebo. This sequence originates from a person aged 18-60 years who received the Ad26.COV2.S COVID-19 vaccine or a placebo. The sequenced DNA is TGTGCCAGCAGTTACCGACTAGCGGGAGGGAACTATTGGGGGGGGTTTTCTGAGCAGTTCTTC. This yields the protein CASSYRLAGGNYWGGFSEQFF.